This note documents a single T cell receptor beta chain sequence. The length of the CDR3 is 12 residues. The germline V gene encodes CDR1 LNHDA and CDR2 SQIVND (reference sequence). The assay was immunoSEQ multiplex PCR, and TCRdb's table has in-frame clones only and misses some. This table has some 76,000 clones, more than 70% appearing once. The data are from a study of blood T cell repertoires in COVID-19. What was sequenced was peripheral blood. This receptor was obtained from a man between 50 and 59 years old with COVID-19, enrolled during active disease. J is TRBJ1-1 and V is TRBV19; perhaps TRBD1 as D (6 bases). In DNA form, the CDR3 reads TGTGCATCTTCTAGACAGGTCGGGGAAGCTTTCTTT. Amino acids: CASSRQVGEAFF.